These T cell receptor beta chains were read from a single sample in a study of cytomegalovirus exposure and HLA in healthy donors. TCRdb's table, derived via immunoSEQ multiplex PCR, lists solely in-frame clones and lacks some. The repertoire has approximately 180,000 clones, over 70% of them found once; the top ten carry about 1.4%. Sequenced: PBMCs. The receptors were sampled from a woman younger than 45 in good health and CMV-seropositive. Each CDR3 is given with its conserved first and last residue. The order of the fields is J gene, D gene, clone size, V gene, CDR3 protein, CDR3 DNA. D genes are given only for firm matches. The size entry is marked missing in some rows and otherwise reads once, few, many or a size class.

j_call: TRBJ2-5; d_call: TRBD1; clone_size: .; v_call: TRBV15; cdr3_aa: CATSRVGAGGGETQYF; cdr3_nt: TGTGCCACCAGCAGAGTGGGGGCAGGGGGCGGAGAGACCCAGTACTTC
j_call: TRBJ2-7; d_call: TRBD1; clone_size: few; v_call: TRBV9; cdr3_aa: CASSVGGQGSYEQYF; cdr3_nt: TGTGCCAGCAGCGTTGGGGGACAGGGGTCCTACGAGCAGTACTTC
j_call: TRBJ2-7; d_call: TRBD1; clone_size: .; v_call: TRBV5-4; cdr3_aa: CASSFKRQGAYEQYF; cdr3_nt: TGTGCCAGCAGCTTTAAGAGACAGGGGGCCTACGAGCAGTACTTC
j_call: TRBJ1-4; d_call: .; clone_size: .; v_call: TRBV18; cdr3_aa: CASSPGQAGYEKLFF; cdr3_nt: TGTGCCAGCTCACCAGGGCAGGCGGGGTACGAAAAACTGTTTTTT
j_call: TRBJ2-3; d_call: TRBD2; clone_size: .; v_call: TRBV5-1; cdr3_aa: CASRLAGGTDTQYF; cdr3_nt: TGCGCCAGCAGGCTAGCGGGAGGGACAGATACGCAGTATTTT
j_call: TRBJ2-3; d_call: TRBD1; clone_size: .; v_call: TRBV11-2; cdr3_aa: CASSLSGQGYTDTQYF; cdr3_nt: TGTGCCAGCAGCTTATCGGGACAGGGGTACACAGATACGCAGTATTTT
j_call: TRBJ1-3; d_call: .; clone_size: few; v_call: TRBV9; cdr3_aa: CASSGQVTGNTIYF; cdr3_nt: TGTGCCAGCAGCGGACAGGTTACTGGAAACACCATATATTTT
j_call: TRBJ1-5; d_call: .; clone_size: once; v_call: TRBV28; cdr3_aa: CASSFPRRGLRGGGNQPQHF; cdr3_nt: TGTGCCAGCAGTTTCCCACGGCGCGGCCTGCGGGGGGGTGGCAATCAGCCCCAGCATTTT
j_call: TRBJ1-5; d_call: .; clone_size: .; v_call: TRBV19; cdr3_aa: CASQLVGKGTQPQHF; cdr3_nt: TGTGCCAGTCAACTAGTGGGGAAGGGAACCCAGCCCCAGCATTTT
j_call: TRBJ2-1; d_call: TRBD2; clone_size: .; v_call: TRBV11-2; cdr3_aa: CASSTQGLAGTNAFF; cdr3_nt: TGTGCCAGCAGCACCCAGGGACTAGCGGGGACAAATGCGTTCTTC
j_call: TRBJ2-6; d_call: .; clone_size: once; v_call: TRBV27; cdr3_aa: CASSPRSGANVLTF; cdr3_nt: TGTGCCAGCAGTCCCCGGTCTGGGGCCAACGTCCTGACTTTC
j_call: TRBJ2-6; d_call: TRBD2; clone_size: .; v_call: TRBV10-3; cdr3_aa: CAISDPGLASGANVLTF; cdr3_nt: TGTGCCATCAGTGATCCGGGACTAGCGTCCGGGGCCAACGTCCTGACTTTC
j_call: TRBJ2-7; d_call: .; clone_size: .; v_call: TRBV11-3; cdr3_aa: CASSFRLGVTYEQYF; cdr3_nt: TGTGCCAGCAGCTTTCGCCTAGGGGTGACCTACGAGCAGTACTTC
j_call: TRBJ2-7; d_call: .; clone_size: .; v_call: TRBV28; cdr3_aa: CASSPTYISGQGGF; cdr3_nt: TGTGCCAGCAGCCCAACCTACATCTCAGGGCAGGGGGGCTTC
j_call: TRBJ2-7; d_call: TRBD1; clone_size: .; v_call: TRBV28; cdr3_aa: CASRTTGTGQYEQYF; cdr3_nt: TGTGCCAGCAGAACCACCGGGACAGGGCAGTACGAGCAGTACTTC
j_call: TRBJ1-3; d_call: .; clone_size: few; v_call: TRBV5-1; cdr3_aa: CASSGPVGGGNTIYF; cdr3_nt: TGCGCCAGCAGCGGACCTGTGGGGGGTGGAAACACCATATATTTT
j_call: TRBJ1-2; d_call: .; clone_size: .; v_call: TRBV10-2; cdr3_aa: CATVGYNYGYTF; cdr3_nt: TGCGCCACCGTCGGGTACAACTATGGCTACACCTTC
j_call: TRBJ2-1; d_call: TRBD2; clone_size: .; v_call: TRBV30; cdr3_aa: CAWMGGGYNEQFF; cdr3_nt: TGTGCCTGGATGGGCGGGGGGTACAATGAGCAGTTCTTC
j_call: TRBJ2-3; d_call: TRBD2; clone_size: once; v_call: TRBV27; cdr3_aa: CASSPGLAGERSYTQYF; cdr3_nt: TGTGCCAGCAGCCCCGGACTAGCGGGAGAGAGGTCGTATACGCAGTATTTT
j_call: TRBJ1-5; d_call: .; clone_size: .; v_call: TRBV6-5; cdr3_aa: CASSYSEGLQPQHF; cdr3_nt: TGTGCCAGCAGTTACTCGGAGGGGTTGCAGCCCCAGCATTTT
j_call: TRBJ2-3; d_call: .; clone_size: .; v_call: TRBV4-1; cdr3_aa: CASSQDRGLTGSSLYSTDTQYF; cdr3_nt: TGCGCCAGCAGCCAAGATAGGGGATTGACAGGTTCGAGCCTCTATAGCACAGATACGCAGTATTTT
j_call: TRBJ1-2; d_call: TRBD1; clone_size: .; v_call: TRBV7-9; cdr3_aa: CASSFRDRAYGYTF; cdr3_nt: TGTGCCAGCAGCTTCCGGGACAGGGCCTATGGCTACACCTTC
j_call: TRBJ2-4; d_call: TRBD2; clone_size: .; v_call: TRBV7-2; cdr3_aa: CASSLASRGVVKNIQYF; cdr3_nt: TGTGCCAGCAGCTTAGCATCCCGGGGGGTTGTCAAAAACATTCAGTACTTC
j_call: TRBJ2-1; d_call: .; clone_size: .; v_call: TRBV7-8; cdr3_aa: CASSLGRGEQFF; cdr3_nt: TGTGCCAGCAGCTTAGGTCGGGGGGAGCAGTTCTTC
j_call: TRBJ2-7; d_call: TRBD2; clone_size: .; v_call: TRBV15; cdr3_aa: CATSVGSGAYEQYF; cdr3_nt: TGTGCCACCAGCGTTGGGAGCGGGGCCTACGAGCAGTACTTC
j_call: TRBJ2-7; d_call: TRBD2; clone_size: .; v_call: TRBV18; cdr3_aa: CASSPPGGTYEQYF; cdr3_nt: TGTGCCAGCTCACCTCCGGGGGGTACCTACGAGCAGTACTTC
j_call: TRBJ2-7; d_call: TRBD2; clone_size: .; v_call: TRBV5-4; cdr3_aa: CASSFRLAGTDEQYF; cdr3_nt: TGTGCCAGCAGCTTCAGACTAGCGGGAACGGACGAGCAGTACTTC
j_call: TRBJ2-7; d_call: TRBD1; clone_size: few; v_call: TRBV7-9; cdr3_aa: CASSLVGTGHDEQYF; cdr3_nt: TGTGCCAGCAGCTTAGTGGGGACAGGGCACGACGAGCAGTACTTC
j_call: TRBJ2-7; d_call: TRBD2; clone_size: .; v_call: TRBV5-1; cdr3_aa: CASSSGLAGAGYEQYF; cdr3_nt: TGCGCCAGCAGCTCTGGACTAGCGGGAGCAGGCTACGAGCAGTACTTC
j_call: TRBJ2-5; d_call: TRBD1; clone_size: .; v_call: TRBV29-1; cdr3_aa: CSVWGTGKRETQYF; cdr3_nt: TGCAGCGTCTGGGGGACAGGGAAAAGAGAGACCCAGTACTTC
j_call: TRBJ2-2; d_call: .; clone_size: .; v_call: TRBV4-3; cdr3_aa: CASSQDVLNTGELFF; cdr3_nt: TGCGCCAGCAGCCAAGATGTCTTGAACACCGGGGAGCTGTTTTTT
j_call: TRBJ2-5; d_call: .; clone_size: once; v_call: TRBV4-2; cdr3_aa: CASSARTASGETQYF; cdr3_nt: TGTGCCAGCAGCGCCCGCACCGCATCCGGGGAGACCCAGTACTTC
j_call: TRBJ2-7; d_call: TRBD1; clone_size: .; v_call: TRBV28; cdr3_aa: CASSLPGTAYEQYF; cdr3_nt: TGTGCCAGCAGTTTACCCGGGACAGCCTACGAGCAGTACTTC
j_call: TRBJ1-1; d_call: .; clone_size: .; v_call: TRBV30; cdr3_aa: CAWTGAMRDTEAFF; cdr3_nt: TGTGCCTGGACTGGGGCCATGCGAGACACTGAAGCTTTCTTT
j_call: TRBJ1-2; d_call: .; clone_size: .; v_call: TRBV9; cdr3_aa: CASSEGDQTVGYGYTF; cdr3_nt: TGTGCCAGCAGCGAGGGGGACCAAACGGTCGGCTATGGCTACACCTTC
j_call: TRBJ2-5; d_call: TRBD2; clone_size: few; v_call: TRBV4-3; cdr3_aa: CASSQIAGGEQETQYF; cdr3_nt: TGCGCCAGCAGCCAAATAGCGGGAGGCGAACAAGAGACCCAGTACTTC
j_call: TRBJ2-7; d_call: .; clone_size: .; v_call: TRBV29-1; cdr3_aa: CSVEDPGEQYF; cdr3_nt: TGCAGCGTTGAAGACCCGGGGGAGCAGTACTTC
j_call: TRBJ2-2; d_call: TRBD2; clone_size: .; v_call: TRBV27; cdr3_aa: CASSLLLAGDANTGELFF; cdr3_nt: TGTGCCAGCAGTTTATTACTAGCGGGAGACGCGAACACCGGGGAGCTGTTTTTT
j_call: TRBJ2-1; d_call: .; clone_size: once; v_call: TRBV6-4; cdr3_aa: CASSEGLGGLVHNEQFF; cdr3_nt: TGTGCCAGCAGTGAAGGGTTGGGGGGACTGGTCCACAATGAGCAGTTCTTC
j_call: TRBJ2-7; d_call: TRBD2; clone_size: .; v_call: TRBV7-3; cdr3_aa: CASSSLAGPYEQYF; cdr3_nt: TGTGCCAGCAGCTCCCTAGCGGGCCCCTACGAGCAGTACTTC
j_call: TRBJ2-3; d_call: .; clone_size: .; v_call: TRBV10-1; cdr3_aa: CASSESGGTQYF; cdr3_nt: TGCGCCAGCAGTGAGTCCGGGGGTACGCAGTATTTT
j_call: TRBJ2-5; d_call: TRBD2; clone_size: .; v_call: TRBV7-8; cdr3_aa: CASSLIGREGLETQYF; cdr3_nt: TGTGCCAGCAGCTTAATTGGGCGGGAGGGCCTAGAGACCCAGTACTTC
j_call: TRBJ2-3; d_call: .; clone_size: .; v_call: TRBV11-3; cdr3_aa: CASSLGDLGTDTQYF; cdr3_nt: TGTGCCAGCAGCTTAGGGGACTTGGGCACAGATACGCAGTATTTT
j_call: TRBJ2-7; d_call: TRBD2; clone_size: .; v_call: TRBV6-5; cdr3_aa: CASSGLAGSGEQYF; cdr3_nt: TGTGCCAGCAGTGGACTAGCGGGCTCGGGCGAGCAGTACTTC
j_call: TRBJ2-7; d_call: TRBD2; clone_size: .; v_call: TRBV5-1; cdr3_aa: CASSSPGQKGLAGGWGHEQYF; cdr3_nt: TGCGCCAGCAGCTCCCCGGGACAGAAGGGACTAGCGGGAGGGTGGGGTCACGAGCAGTACTTC
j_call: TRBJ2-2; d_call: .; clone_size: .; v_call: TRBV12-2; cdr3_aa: CASRLALRDDTGELFF; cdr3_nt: TGTGCAAGTCGCTTAGCGCTGCGGGACGACACCGGGGAGCTGTTTTTT
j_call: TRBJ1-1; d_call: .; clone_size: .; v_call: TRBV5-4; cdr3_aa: CASSPEGNTEAFF; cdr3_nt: TGTGCCAGCAGCCCGGAGGGTAACACTGAAGCTTTCTTT
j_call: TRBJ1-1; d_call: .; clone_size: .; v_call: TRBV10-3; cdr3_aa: CAISGHGVMNTEAFF; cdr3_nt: TGTGCCATCAGTGGGCACGGGGTAATGAACACTGAAGCTTTCTTT
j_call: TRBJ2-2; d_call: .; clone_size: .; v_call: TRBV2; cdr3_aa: CASSDTGSTGELFF; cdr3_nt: TGTGCCAGCAGTGATACGGGGAGCACCGGGGAGCTGTTTTTT
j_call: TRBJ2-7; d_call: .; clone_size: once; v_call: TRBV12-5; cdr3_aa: CASGPEYEQYF; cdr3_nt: TGTGCTAGTGGTCCCGAGTACGAGCAGTACTTC
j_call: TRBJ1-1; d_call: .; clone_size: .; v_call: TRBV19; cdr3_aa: CASSIELLAEAFF; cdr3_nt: TGTGCCAGTAGTATCGAGCTTTTAGCTGAAGCTTTCTTT
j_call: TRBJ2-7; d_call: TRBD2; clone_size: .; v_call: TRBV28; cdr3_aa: CASRGPNSGMTLEQYF; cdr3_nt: TGTGCCAGCAGGGGACCGAATAGCGGGATGACCCTCGAGCAGTACTTC
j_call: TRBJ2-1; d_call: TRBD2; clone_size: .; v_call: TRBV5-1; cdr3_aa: CASSPLAGGPGEQFF; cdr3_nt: TGCGCCAGCAGCCCACTAGCGGGAGGGCCCGGTGAGCAGTTCTTC
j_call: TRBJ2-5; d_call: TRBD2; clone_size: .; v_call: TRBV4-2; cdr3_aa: CASSQNPGGTTWETQYF; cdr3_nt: TGTGCCAGCAGCCAAAACCCGGGAGGGACTACCTGGGAGACCCAGTACTTC